This T cell receptor beta chain was profiled in a study of cytomegalovirus exposure and HLA in healthy donors. The PCR employed 60 Vbeta primers together with 13 Jbeta primers. In the source study's methods: In a later analysis, about 9.9 million of tens of millions of unique beta chains occurred in at least two donors. TCRdb's table, derived via immunoSEQ multiplex PCR, lists solely in-frame clones and lacks some. V and J calls plus clone size are reproduced from that table; the DNA served to infer D and trimming. The sample totals about 88,000 clones. Points from the study as a whole: Specificity for CMV antigens was confirmed in vitro for a few of the CMV-associated chains. A later analysis by the authors found several of the most significant clusters apparently linked to common viral pathogens. Researchers had no immune exposure information except CMV serostatus available.

On this clone: Its antigen is as yet unknown.

This clonotype was obtained from a girl aged 10 to 17 in good health and CMV-seropositive. Sequenced input: PBMCs.

The CDR3 bases are TGCGCCAGCAGCCAAGAGCGGGACCGCTCCTACGAGCAGTACGTC. This codes for CASSQERDRSYEQYV. The chain uses TRBV4-3 and TRBJ2-7; D is possibly TRBD2 (6 bases). Germline CDR1 reads LGHNA; CDR2 reads YSLEER. The CDR3 is made up of 15 amino acids. Deletions cut 0 bases from V and 0 bases from J, with 9 bases between.